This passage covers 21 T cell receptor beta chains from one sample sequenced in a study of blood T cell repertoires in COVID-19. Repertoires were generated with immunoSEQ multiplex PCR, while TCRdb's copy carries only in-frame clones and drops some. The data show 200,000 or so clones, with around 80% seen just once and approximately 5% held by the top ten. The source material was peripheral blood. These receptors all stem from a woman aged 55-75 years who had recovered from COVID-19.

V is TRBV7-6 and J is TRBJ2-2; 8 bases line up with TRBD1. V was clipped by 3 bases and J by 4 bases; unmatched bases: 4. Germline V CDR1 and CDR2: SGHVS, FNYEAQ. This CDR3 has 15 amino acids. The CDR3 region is CASSLTGEGTGELFF. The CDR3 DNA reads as TGTGCCAGCAGCTTGACAGGGGAAGGCACCGGGGAGCTGTTTTTT.

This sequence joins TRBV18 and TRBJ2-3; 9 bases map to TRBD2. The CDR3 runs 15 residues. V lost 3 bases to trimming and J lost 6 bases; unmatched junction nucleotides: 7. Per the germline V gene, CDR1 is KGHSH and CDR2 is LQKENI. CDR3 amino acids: CASSPSSGGRDTQYF. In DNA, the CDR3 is TGTGCCAGCTCACCCTCCAGCGGGGGGCGGGATACGCAGTATTTT. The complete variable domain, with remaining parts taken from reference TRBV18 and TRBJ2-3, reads NAGVMQNPRHLVRRRGQEARLRCSPMKGHSHVYWYRQLPEEGLKFMVYLQKENIIDESGMPKERFSAEFPKEGPSILRIQQVVRGDSAAYFCASSPSSGGRDTQYFGPGTRLTVL.

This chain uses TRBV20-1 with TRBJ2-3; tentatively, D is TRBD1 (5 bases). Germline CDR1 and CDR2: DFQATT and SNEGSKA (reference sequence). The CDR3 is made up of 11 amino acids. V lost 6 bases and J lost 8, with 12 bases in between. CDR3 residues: CSASDSITQYF. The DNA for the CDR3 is TGCAGTGCAAGCGACAGTATTACGCAGTATTTT.

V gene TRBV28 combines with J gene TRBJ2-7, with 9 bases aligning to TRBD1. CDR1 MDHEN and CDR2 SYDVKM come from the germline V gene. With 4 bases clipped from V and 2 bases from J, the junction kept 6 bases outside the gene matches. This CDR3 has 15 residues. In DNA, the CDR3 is TGTGCCAGCAGTTCACCGGGACAGGGTACCTACGAGCAGTACTTC. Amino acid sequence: CASSSPGQGTYEQYF.

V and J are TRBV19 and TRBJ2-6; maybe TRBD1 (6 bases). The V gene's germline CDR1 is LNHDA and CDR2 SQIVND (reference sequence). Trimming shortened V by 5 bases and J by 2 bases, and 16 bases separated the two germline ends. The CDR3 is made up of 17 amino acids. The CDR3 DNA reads TGTGCCAGTAGTTCGCGTTCCAGGGGTACTGGGGCCAACGTCCTGACTTTC. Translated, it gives CASSSRSRGTGANVLTF.

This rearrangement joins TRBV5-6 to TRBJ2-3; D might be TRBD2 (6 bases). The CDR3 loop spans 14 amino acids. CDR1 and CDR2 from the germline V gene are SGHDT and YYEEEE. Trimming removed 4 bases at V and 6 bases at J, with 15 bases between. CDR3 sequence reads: CASSLGASADTQYF. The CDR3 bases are TGTGCCAGCAGCCTTGGGGCTAGCGCGGATACGCAGTATTTT.

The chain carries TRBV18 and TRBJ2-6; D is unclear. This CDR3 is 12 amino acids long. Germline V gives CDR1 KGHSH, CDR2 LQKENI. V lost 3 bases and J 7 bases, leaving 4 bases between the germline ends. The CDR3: CASSPGANVLTF. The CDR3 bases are TGTGCCAGCTCACCCGGTGCCAACGTCCTGACTTTC.

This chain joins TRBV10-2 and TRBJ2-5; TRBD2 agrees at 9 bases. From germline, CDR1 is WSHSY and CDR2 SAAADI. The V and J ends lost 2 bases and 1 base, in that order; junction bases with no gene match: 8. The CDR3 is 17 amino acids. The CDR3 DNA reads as TGCGCCAGCAGTGAGACATGGGCGGGGGGGGGCCAAGAGACCCAGTACTTC. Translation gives CASSETWAGGGQETQYF.

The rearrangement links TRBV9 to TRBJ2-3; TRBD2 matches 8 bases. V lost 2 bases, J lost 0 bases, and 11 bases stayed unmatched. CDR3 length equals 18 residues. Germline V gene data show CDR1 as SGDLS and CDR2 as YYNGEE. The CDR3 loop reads CASSVARGSGASTDTQYF. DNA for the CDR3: TGTGCCAGCAGCGTCGCCCGGGGTAGCGGGGCTAGCACAGATACGCAGTATTTT.

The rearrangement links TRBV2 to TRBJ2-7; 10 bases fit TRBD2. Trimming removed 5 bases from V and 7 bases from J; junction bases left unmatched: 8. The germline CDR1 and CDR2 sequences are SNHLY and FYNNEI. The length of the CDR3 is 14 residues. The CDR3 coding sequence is TGTGCCAGCAGTTCGGAGAGCGGGGGGGTGGAGCAGTACTTC. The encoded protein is CASSSESGGVEQYF.

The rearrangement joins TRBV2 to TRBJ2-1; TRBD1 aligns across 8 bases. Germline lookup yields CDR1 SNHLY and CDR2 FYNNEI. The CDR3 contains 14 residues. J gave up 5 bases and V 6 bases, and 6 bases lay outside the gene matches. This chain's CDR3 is CASRRDRRDNEQFF. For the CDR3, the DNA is TGTGCCAGCAGGCGGGACAGGCGGGACAATGAGCAGTTCTTC. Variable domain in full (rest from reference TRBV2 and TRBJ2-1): EPEVTQTPSHQVTQMGQEVILRCVPISNHLYFYWYRQILGQKVEFLVSFYNNEISEKSEIFDDQFSVERPDGSNFTLKIRSTKLEDSAMYFCASRRDRRDNEQFFGPGTRLTVL.

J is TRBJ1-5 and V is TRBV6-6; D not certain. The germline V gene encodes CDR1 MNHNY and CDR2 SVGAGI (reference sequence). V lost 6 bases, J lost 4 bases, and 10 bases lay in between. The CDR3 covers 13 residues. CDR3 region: CASSLRVNQPQHF. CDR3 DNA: TGTGCCAGCAGCTTACGGGTAAATCAGCCCCAGCATTTT.

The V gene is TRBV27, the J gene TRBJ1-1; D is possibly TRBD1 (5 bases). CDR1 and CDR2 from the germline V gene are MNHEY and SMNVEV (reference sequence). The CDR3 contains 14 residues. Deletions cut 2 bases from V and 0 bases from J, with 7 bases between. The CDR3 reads CASSLQGLNTEAFF. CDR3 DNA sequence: TGTGCCAGCAGTTTACAGGGCTTGAACACTGAAGCTTTCTTT.

CDR3 DNA sequence: TGTGCCAGCTGCCGGGACAGGGTAACCGAGCAGTACTTC. Translated: CASCRDRVTEQYF. The rearrangement uses TRBV7-2 and TRBJ2-7; 9 bases map to TRBD1. This CDR3 spans 13 amino acids. CDR1 and CDR2 from the germline V gene are SGHTA and FQGNSA. V lost 8 bases and J lost 6; bases outside the gene matches: 8.

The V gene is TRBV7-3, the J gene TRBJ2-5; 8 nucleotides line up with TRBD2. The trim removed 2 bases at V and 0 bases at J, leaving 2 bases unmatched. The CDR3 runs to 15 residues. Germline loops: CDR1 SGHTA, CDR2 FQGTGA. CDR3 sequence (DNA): TGTGCCAGCAGCTTATCCGGGGGGGACCAAGAGACCCAGTACTTC. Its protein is CASSLSGGDQETQYF.

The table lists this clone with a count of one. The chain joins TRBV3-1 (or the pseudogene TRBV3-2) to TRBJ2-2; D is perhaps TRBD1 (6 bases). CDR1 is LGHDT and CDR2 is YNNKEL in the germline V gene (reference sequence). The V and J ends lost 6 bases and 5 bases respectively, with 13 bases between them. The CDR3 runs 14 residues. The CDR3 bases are TGTGCCAGCAGGCCGGGACAAGGAACCGGGGAGCTGTTTTTT. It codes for CASRPGQGTGELFF.

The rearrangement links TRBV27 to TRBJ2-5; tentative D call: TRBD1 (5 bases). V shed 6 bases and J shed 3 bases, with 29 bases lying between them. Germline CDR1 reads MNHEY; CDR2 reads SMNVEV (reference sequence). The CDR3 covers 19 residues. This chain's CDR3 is CASSPRAQTAYTYKETQYF. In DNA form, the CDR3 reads TGTGCCAGCAGCCCCAGGGCCCAGACGGCCTATACGTATAAAGAGACCCAGTACTTC.

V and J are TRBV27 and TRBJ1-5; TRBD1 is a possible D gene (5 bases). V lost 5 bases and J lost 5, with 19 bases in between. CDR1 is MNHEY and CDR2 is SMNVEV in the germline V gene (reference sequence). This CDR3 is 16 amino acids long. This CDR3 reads CASSAKDSLFYQPQHF. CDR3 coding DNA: TGTGCCAGCAGTGCCAAAGACAGTCTCTTTTATCAGCCCCAGCATTTT.

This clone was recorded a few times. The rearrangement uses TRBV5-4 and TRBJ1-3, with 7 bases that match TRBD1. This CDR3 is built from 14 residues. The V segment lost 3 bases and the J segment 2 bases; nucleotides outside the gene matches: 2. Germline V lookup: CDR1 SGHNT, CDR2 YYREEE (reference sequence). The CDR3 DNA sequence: TGTGCCAGCAGCTGGGGGACAGCTGGAAACACCATATATTTT. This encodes CASSWGTAGNTIYF.

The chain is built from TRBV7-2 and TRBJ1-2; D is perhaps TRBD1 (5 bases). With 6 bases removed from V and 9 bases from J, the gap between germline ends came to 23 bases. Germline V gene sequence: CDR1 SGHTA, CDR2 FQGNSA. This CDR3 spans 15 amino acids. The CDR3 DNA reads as TGTGCCAGCAGTGCCTTCCCCAGGGAGGGAGGGAGCTACACCTTC. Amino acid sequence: CASSAFPREGGSYTF.

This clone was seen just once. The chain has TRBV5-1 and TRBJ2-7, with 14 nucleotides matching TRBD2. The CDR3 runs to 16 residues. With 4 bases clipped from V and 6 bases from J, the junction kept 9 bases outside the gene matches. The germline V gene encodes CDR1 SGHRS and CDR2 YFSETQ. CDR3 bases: TGCGCCAGCAGCATTGGGACTAGCGGGGGTGTTCGCGAGCAGTACTTC. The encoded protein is CASSIGTSGGVREQYF. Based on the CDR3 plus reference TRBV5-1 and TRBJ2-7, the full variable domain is KAGVTQTPRYLIKTRGQQVTLSCSPISGHRSVSWYQQTPGQGLQFLFEYFSETQRNKGNFPGRFSGRQFSNSRSEMNVSTLELGDSALYLCASSIGTSGGVREQYFGPGTRLTVT.